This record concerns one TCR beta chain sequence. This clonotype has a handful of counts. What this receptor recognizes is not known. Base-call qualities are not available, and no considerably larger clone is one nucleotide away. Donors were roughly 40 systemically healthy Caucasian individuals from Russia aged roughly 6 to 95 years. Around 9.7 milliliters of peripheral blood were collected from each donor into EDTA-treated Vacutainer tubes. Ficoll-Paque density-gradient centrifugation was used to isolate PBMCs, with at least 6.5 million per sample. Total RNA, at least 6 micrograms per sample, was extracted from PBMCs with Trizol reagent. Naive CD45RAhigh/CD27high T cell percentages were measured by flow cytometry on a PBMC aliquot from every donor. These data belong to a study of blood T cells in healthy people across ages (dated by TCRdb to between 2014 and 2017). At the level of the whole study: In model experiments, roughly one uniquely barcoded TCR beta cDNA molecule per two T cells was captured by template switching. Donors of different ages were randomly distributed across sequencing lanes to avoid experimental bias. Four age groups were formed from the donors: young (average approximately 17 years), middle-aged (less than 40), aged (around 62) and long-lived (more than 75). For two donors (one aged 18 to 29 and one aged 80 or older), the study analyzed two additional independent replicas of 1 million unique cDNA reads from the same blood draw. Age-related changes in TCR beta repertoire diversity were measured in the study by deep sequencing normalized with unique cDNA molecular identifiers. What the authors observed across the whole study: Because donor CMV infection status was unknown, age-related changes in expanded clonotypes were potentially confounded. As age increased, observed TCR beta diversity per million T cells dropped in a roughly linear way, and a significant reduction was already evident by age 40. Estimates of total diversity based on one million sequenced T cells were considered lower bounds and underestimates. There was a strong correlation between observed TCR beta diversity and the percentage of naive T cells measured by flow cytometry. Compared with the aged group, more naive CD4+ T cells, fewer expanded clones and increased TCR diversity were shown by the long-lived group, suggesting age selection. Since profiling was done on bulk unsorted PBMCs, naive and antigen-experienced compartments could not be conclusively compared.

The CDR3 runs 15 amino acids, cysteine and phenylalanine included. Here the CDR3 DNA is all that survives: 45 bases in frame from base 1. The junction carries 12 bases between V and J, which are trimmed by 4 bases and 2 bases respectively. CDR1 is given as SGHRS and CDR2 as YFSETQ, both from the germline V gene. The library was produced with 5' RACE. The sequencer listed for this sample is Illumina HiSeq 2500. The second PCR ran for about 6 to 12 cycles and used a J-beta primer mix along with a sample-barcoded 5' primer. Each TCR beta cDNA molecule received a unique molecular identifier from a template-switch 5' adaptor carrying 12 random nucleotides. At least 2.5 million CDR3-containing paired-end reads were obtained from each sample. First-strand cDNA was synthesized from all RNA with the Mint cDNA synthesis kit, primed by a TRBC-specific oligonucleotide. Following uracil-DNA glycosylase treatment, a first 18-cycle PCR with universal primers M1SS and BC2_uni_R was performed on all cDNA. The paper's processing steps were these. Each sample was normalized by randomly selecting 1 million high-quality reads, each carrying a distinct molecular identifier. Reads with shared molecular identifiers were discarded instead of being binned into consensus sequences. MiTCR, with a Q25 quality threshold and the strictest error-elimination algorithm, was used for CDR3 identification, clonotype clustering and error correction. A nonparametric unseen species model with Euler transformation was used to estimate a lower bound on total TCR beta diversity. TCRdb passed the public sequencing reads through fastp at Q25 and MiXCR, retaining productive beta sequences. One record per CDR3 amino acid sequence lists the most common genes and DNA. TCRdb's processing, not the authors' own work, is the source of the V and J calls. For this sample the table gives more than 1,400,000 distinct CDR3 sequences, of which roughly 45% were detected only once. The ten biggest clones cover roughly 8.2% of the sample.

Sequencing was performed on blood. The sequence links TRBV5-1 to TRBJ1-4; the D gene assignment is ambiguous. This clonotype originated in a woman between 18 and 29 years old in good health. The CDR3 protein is CASSTLAGTNEKLFF. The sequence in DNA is TGCGCCAGCAGCACCTTGGCCGGGACTAATGAAAAACTGTTTTTT.